A selection of T cell receptor beta chains follows, all from one sample in a study of cytomegalovirus exposure and HLA in healthy donors. Produced via immunoSEQ multiplex PCR; TCRdb's table is partial and in-frame only. The repertoire consists of fewer than 150,000 clones, with roughly 77% occurring once and the leading ten covering about 2.2%. The specimen sequenced was PBMCs. These receptors were collected from a man aged 25 to 45 in good health and CMV-seronegative. Each CDR3 is given with its conserved first and last residue. Fields, in order: clone size, D gene, CDR3 length, J gene, V gene, CDR3 DNA, CDR3 protein. A D gene is named only where the DNA matches it firmly. Where a row states a size, it is once, few, many or the class of an expanded clone; other rows omit it.

>NA|NA|16|TRBJ2-5|TRBV6-1
TGTGCCAGCAGTGAAGGCTCGGAGCCGAATCAAGAGACCCAGTACTTC
CASSEGSEPNQETQYF
>NA|NA|13|TRBJ1-2|TRBV29-1
TGCAGCGTTGATAGGGGTACCAACTATGGCTACACCTTC
CSVDRGTNYGYTF
>NA|NA|13|TRBJ1-2|TRBV2
TGTGCCAGCACCCCGGCGGGGAACTATGGCTACACCTTC
CASTPAGNYGYTF
>NA|NA|12|TRBJ1-4|TRBV7-9
TGTGCCCTGCGGGGGACTAATGAAAAACTGTTTTTT
CALRGTNEKLFF
>few|NA|13|TRBJ1-1|TRBV2
TGTGCCAGCAGTGCTCGAGCGCACGTTGAAGCTTTCTTT
CASSARAHVEAFF
>NA|TRBD1|16|TRBJ1-5|TRBV7-8
TGTGCCAGCAGCTTCTCGCAGGGGGCCTTCAATCAGCCCCAGCATTTT
CASSFSQGAFNQPQHF
>NA|TRBD1|14|TRBJ1-3|TRBV5-6
TGTGCCAGCAGCTCACGACAGGGGGCTAACACCATATATTTT
CASSSRQGANTIYF
>NA|NA|12|TRBJ2-7|TRBV13
TGTGCCAGCAGCTTATGGGGGGACGAGCAGTACTTC
CASSLWGDEQYF
>NA|TRBD1|14|TRBJ2-7|TRBV5-1
TGCGCCAGCAGCCTAGGGGACAGGGGGGACGAGCAGTACTTC
CASSLGDRGDEQYF
>NA|TRBD1|14|TRBJ1-6|TRBV27
TGTGCCAGCAGACGATTTCAGGGGGGTTCACCCCTCCACTTT
CASRRFQGGSPLHF
>NA|TRBD1|16|TRBJ1-3|TRBV7-9
TGTGCCAGCAGCTCAAGGGACAGGGAGTTTGGAAACACCATATATTTT
CASSSRDREFGNTIYF
>NA|TRBD2|17|TRBJ2-2|TRBV5-6
TGTGCCAGCAGCTACCCCGGGACTAGCGCGAACACCGGGGAGCTGTTTTTT
CASSYPGTSANTGELFF
>NA|TRBD1|13|TRBJ2-7|TRBV5-4
TGTGCCAGCAGCTGGGGGACAGTTTCCGAGCAGTACTTC
CASSWGTVSEQYF
>NA|TRBD2|15|TRBJ2-7|TRBV14
TGTGCCAGCAGCCGGGGCAGGACTAGGTTCTACGAGCAGTACTTC
CASSRGRTRFYEQYF
>NA|NA|16|TRBJ1-5|TRBV15
TGTGCCACCAGCACCTCCTCGGGACACTACAATCAGCCCCAGCATTTT
CATSTSSGHYNQPQHF
>NA|NA|10|TRBJ2-3|TRBV29-1
TGCAGCGCCAACACAGATACGCAGTATTTT
CSANTDTQYF
>NA|NA|15|TRBJ1-5|TRBV9
TGTGCCAGCAGCAGAGATACTTATAGCAATCAGCCCCAGCATTTT
CASSRDTYSNQPQHF
>few|NA|11|TRBJ2-1|TRBV5-1
TGCGCCAGCAGGGGGAGCAATGAGCAGTTCTTC
CASRGSNEQFF
>few|NA|17|TRBJ1-5|TRBV2
TGTGCCAGCAGAGCTAGGGGCAGCCAATATAGCAATCAGCCCCAGCATTTT
CASRARGSQYSNQPQHF
>NA|NA|16|TRBJ2-2|TRBV7-9
TGTGCCAGCAGCCCGCAGGGCTCCGGGTACACCGGGGAGCTGTTTTTT
CASSPQGSGYTGELFF
>NA|TRBD1|15|TRBJ1-4|TRBV6-5
TGTGCCAGCAGTTACTCGACAGGGGGTAGGGAAAAACTGTTTTTT
CASSYSTGGREKLFF
>NA|NA|15|TRBJ2-5|TRBV6-5
TGTGCCAGCAGAACTACCGGGACTGCGATTGGGACCCAGTACTTC
CASRTTGTAIGTQYF
>NA|NA|14|TRBJ1-2|TRBV6-6
TGTGCCAGCAGTTACGGGGGCGCGGGCTATGGCTACACCTTC
CASSYGGAGYGYTF
>NA|TRBD2|16|TRBJ2-5|TRBV5-1
TGCGCCAGCAGGACGACTAGCGGGACTCTCCAAGAGACCCAGTACTTC
CASRTTSGTLQETQYF
>NA|TRBD1|14|TRBJ2-1|TRBV4-1
TGCGCCAGCAGCCTAGACAGGGGCTACAATGAGCAGTTCTTC
CASSLDRGYNEQFF
>NA|NA|16|TRBJ2-6|TRBV29-1
TGCAGCGTTGAATTGGGCTCGCTCGCCGGGGCCAACGTCCTGACTTTC
CSVELGSLAGANVLTF
>NA|TRBD1|15|TRBJ1-2|TRBV9
TGTGCCAGCAGCGGGGGGGACAGGAGGGCGTGGGGCTACACCTTC
CASSGGDRRAWGYTF
>NA|NA|15|TRBJ2-3|TRBV9
TGTGCCAGCAGCGTCCCTCTAGGTCCCACAGATACGCAGTATTTT
CASSVPLGPTDTQYF
>NA|NA|16|TRBJ2-7|TRBV5-1
TGCGCCAGCAGCCTGGGACCTTTGGGGGCGAGGTCCGAGCAGTACTTC
CASSLGPLGARSEQYF
>NA|TRBD2|16|TRBJ2-1|TRBV9
TGTGCCAGCAGCGTAGCGCGACTAGCGGGCGACAATGAGCAGTTCTTC
CASSVARLAGDNEQFF
>NA|TRBD1|16|TRBJ2-2|TRBV18
TGTGCCAGCTCAACGGGGACAGGAACGAACACCGGGGAGCTGTTTTTT
CASSTGTGTNTGELFF
>NA|NA|17|TRBJ1-1|TRBV9
TGTGCCAGCAGCGTAGGTGGCAGCGAGGCTTTAAACACTGAAGCTTTCTTT
CASSVGGSEALNTEAFF
>NA|TRBD1|16|TRBJ1-2|TRBV7-2
TGTGCCAGCAGCCAGCAGGGACAGGAAAACAACTATGGCTACACCTTC
CASSQQGQENNYGYTF
>NA|NA|14|TRBJ1-5|TRBV28
TGTGCCAGCAGGAGAGGCAAGGTTAATCAGCCCCAGCATTTT
CASRRGKVNQPQHF
>NA|NA|16|TRBJ1-3|TRBV6-1
TGTGCCAGCAGTGAAGCGCTACTTTTCTCTGGAAACACCATATATTTT
CASSEALLFSGNTIYF
>NA|NA|11|TRBJ1-2|TRBV9
TGTGCCAGCAGCGGTCTATATGGCTACACCTTC
CASSGLYGYTF